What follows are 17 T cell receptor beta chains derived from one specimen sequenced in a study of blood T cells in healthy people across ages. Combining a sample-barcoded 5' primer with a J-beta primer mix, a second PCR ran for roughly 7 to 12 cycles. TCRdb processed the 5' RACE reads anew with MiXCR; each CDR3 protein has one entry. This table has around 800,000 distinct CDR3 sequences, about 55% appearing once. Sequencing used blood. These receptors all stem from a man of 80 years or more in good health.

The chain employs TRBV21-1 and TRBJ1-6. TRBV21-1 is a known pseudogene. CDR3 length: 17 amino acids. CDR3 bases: TGTGCCAGCAGAAGGGTCTATAAGAGCTCCTATAATTCACCCCTCCACTTT. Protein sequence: CASRRVYKSSYNSPLHF.

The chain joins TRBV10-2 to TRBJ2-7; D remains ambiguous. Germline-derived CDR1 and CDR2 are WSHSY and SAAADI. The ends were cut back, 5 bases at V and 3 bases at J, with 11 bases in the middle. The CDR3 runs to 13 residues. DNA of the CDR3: TGCGCCAGCAGTATCCTGGCTAACTACGAGCAGTACTTC. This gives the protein CASSILANYEQYF.

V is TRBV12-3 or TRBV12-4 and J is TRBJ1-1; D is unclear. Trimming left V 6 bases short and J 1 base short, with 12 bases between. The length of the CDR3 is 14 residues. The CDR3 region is CASRGVGSNTEAFF. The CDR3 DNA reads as TGTGCCAGCAGGGGAGTTGGATCGAACACTGAAGCTTTCTTT.

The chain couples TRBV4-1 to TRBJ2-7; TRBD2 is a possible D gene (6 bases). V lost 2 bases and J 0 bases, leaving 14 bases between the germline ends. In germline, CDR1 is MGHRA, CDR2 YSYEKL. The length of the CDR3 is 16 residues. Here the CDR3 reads CASSQYGAGGSYEQYF. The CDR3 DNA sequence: TGCGCCAGCAGCCAATACGGGGCCGGGGGCTCCTACGAGCAGTACTTC.

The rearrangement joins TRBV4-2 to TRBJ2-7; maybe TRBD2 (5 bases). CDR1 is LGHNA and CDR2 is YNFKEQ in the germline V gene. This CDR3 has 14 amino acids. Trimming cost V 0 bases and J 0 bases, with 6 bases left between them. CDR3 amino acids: CASSQDEGSYEQYF. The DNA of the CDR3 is TGTGCCAGCAGCCAAGATGAGGGCTCCTACGAGCAGTACTTC.

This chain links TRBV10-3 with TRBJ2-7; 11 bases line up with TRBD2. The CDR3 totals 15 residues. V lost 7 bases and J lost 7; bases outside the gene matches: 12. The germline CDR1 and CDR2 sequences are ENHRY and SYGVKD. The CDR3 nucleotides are TGTGCCATCAATAGCGGGAGGGACCCCCTTGGGGAGCAGTACTTC. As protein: CAINSGRDPLGEQYF.

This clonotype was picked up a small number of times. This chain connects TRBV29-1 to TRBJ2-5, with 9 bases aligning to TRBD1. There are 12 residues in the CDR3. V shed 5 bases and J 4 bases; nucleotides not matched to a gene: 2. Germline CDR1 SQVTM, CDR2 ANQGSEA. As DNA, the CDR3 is TGCAGCGTTAAGGACAGGGGAGAGACCCAGTACTTC. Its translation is CSVKDRGETQYF.

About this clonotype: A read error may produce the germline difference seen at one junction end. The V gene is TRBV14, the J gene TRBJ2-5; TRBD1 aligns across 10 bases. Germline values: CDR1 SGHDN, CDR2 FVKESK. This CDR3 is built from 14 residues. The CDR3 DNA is TGTGCCTGCAGCCAGGACAGGGGGACAGAGACCCAGTACTTC. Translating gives CACSQDRGTETQYF.

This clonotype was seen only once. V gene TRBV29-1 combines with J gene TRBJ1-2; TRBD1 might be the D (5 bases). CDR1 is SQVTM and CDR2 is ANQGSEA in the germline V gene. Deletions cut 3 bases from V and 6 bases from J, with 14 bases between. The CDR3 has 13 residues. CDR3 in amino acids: CSVDVRQGNGYTF. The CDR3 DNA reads TGCAGCGTTGATGTAAGGCAGGGTAATGGCTACACCTTC.

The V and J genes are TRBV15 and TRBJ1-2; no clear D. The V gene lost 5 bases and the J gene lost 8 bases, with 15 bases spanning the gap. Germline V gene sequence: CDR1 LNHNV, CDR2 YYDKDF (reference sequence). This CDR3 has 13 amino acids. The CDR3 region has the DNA TGTGCCACCAGCCCCGGCCTCGGAGGGGGCTACACCTTC. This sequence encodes CATSPGLGGGYTF.

This CDR3 is CSARDGETVEQFF. The CDR3 DNA sequence: TGCAGTGCTAGAGATGGGGAAACTGTTGAGCAGTTCTTC. The chain carries TRBV20-1 and TRBJ2-1; D uncertain. The CDR3 totals 13 residues. Trimming took off 0 bases at V and 9 bases at J, with 12 bases between the two ends. Looked up from germline, CDR1 is DFQATT and CDR2 is SNEGSKA (reference sequence).

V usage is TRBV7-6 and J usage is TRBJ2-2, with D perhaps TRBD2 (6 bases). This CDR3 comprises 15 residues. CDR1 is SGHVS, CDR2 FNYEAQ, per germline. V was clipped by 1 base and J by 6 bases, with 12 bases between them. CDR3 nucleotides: TGTGCCAGCAGCTTAGAGCGCGGGGTTCCCGGGGAGCTGTTTTTT. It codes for CASSLERGVPGELFF.

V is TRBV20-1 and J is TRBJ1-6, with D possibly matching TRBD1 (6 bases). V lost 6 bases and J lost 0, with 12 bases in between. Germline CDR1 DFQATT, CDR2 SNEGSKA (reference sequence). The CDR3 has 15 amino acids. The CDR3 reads CSALDRSSYNSPLHF. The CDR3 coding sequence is TGCAGTGCCTTAGACAGGAGCTCCTATAATTCACCCCTCCACTTT.

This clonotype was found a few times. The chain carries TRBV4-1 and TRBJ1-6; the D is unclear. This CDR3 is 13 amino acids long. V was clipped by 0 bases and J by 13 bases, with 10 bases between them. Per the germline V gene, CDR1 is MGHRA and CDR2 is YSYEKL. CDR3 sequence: CASSQDRIWPLHF. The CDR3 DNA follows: TGCGCCAGCAGCCAAGATCGAATTTGGCCCCTCCACTTT.

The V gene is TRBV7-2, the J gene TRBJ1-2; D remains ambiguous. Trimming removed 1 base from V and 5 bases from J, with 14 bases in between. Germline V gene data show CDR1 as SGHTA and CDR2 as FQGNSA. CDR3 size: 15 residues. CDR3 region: CASSLEVLSVYGYTF. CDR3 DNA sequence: TGTGCCAGCAGCTTAGAGGTACTTTCGGTATATGGCTACACCTTC.

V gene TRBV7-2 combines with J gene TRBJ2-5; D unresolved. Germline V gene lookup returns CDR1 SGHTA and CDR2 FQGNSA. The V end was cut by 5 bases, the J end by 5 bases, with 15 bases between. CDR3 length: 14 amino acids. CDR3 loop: CASSVVKSRETQYF. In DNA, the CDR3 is TGTGCCAGCAGCGTAGTAAAGAGTAGGGAGACCCAGTACTTC.

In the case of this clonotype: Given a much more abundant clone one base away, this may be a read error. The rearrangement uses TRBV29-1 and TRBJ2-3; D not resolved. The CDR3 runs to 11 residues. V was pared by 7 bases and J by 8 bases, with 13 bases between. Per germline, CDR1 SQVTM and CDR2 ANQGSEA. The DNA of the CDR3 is TGCAGCGGTGATGGTGGTCTTACGCAGTATTTT. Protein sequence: CSGDGGLTQYF.